The source of this T cell receptor beta chain is a study of monozygotic twins with inflammatory bowel disease. General observations from the study: The analysis yielded no support for one strong signal or clonotype associated with IBD.

Notes on this clonotype: Its antigen remains unidentified.

CDR1 SGHRS and CDR2 YFSETQ come from the germline V gene. The CDR3 extends over 16 amino acids. Researchers used template switching to add UMIs featuring a 6-nucleotide sample barcode. Both the TCRalpha cDNA and the TCRbeta cDNA were taken through two nested PCRs, lasting approximately 16 and 10 cycles. TCRdb derives one entry per CDR3 protein from the 5' RACE reads, leaving out DNA. The sample data list more than 120,000 distinct CDR3 sequences. The draw for each donor consisted of a single 2.5 ml blood sample. The rearrangement uses TRBV5-1 and TRBJ1-5. Sequences were obtained from blood. The sequence was obtained from a human donor with ulcerative colitis or Crohn's disease, or a healthy co-twin of an affected twin (not recorded which). CDR3 in amino acids: CASSSGLPGGNQPQHF. Drawing the rest from reference TRBV5-1 and TRBJ1-5, the complete variable domain is KAGVTQTPRYLIKTRGQQVTLSCSPISGHRSVSWYQQTPGQGLQFLFEYFSETQRNKGNFPGRFSGRQFSNSRSEMNVSTLELGDSALYLCASSSGLPGGNQPQHFGDGTRLSIL.